The TCR beta chain described here comes from a study of monozygotic twins with cystic fibrosis. Assay: immunoSEQ multiplex PCR; the TCRdb copy retains only in-frame clones and omits some. The repertoire has approximately 10,000 clones, over 75% of them found once; the top ten carry 0.54%. The CDR3 consists of 15 residues. Per germline, CDR1 MNHNS and CDR2 SASEGT. V shed 8 bases, J shed 0 bases, and the junction held 7 bases outside the gene matches. Study-level findings and limits: Unrelated CF individuals shared fewer identical clonotypes than monozygotic CF twins. Low clonality (median around 0.0096) suggested a mostly naive repertoire.

In regard to this clone: Its antigen is as yet unknown.

The chain has TRBV6-1 and TRBJ2-7; 10 bases map to TRBD1. Sequencing was carried out using blood. The clonotype was recovered from a man aged 18-30 years with cystic fibrosis. This CDR3 is CASQDRGRSSYEQYF. The CDR3 coding sequence is TGTGCCAGCCAAGACAGGGGGCGATCCTCCTACGAGCAGTACTTC.